This T cell receptor beta chain came from a study of blood T cell repertoires in COVID-19. Looking at the study overall: Samples came from the United States, Italy and Spain, spanning acute and convalescent COVID-19. T cells, B-cell-depleted T cells, or PBMCs provided the cDNA or gDNA that served as material.

The CDR3 has 19 residues. In the original workflow: Reference gene primer amplification yielded estimated nucleated cell counts. Assay used: immunoSEQ multiplex PCR; TCRdb lists only in-frame clones, some missing. V and J calls and clone size come straight from that table; D and trimming were deduced from the DNA. This sample yields roughly 60,000 clones, of which 92% are seen a single time; 5.5% to 6% belongs to the top ten. The chain couples TRBV12-2 to TRBJ2-7; TRBD2 is taken as the D call from the table, unchecked against the DNA. TRBV12-2 is classified as a pseudogene. Sequencing used peripheral blood. This TCR came from a human donor in a cohort sampled during active COVID-19. CDR3 in DNA: TGTGCAAGTCGCGCGGGGACTAGCGGGGGAGCACCGAAAACCTACGAGCAGTACTTC. Encoded protein: CASRAGTSGGAPKTYEQYF.